This TCR beta chain was profiled in a study of cytomegalovirus exposure and HLA in healthy donors. About the study: Approximately 80 million unique TCRs, all from HLA-typed donors, were included in an early release of the data.

Researchers ran the PCR with 60 Vbeta and 13 Jbeta primers. The repertoire was sequenced with immunoSEQ multiplex PCR; TCRdb's copy has only in-frame clones and lacks some. The data hold some 150,000 clones, with 75% to 85% observed a single time. This CDR3 spans 15 amino acids. The germline CDR1 and CDR2 sequences are MDHEN and SYDVKM. Trimming at V came to 4 bases and at J to 4 bases, leaving 10 bases not matched to a gene. The material sequenced was PBMCs. The receptor comes from a man in his fifties in good health and CMV-seropositive. The chain employs TRBV28 and TRBJ2-7, with 7 bases lining up with TRBD1. CDR3 bases: TGTGCCAGCAGTTCGATATCAGGGGGATCATACGAGCAGTACTTC. Protein product: CASSSISGGSYEQYF.